Described below is a single TCR beta chain sequence and its context. Profiled with immunoSEQ multiplex PCR; TCRdb holds only in-frame clones, not every one. In the table there are roughly 56,000 clones, just under 95% of which are singletons. This entry belongs to a study of cytomegalovirus exposure and HLA in healthy donors. V lost 5 bases to trimming and J lost 5 bases; unmatched junction nucleotides: 12. The CDR3 loop spans 16 amino acids. Germline V lookup: CDR1 MGHDK, CDR2 SYGVNS. Donors came from a validation cohort of over a hundred subjects, distinct from the first 666-subject cohort. The V gene is TRBV25-1, the J gene TRBJ2-7; TRBD1 aligns across 10 bases. The sequencing input was PBMCs. This receptor was obtained from a young man in good health and CMV-seronegative. CDR3 protein: CASSLPPGQGMHEQYF. For the CDR3, the DNA is TGTGCCAGCAGTCTACCACCGGGACAGGGGATGCACGAGCAGTACTTC.